A selection of T cell receptor beta chains follows, all from one sample in a study of cytomegalovirus exposure and HLA in healthy donors. Profiled with immunoSEQ multiplex PCR; TCRdb holds only in-frame clones, not every one. The sample yields 130,000 or so clones, about 79% seen once. The specimen sequenced was PBMCs. The receptors shown here come from a young woman in good health and CMV-seropositive. The CDR3 runs from the conserved cysteine through the conserved F or W. A D gene is named only where the DNA matches it firmly. Clone size is not always given. Where it is, it says once, few, many or a class for expanded clones.

>TRBV5-1|-|TRBD1|TRBJ2-5
CASSGQGQETQYF
TGCGCCAGCAGTGGACAGGGCCAAGAGACCCAGTACTTC
>TRBV10-2|-|TRBD2|TRBJ2-5
CASCRTSGGEETQYF
TGCGCCAGTTGCCGGACTAGCGGGGGGGAAGAGACCCAGTACTTC
>TRBV15|-|TRBD2|TRBJ2-1
CATSRESLAGGGNEQFF
TGTGCCACCAGCAGAGAATCCCTAGCGGGGGGCGGGAATGAGCAGTTCTTC
>TRBV2|-|-|TRBJ2-1
CASSEGGTTHNEQFF
TGTGCCAGCAGTGAAGGGGGCACAACCCACAATGAGCAGTTCTTC
>TRBV4-1|-|TRBD2|TRBJ2-2
CASSQGGGGRGAGELFF
TGCGCCAGCAGCCAAGGAGGCGGGGGTCGAGGTGCCGGGGAGCTGTTTTTT
>TRBV6-1|-|TRBD2|TRBJ2-3
CASRGLAGDTQYF
TGTGCCAGCAGGGGACTAGCGGGGGATACGCAGTATTTT
>TRBV25-1|-|TRBD1|TRBJ1-2
CASSELDRGDGYTF
TGTGCCAGCAGTGAATTAGACAGGGGGGATGGCTACACCTTC
>TRBV28|-|TRBD2|TRBJ2-7
CASTLGGGTSYEQYF
TGTGCCAGCACCCTCGGGGGGGGGACCTCCTACGAGCAGTACTTC
>TRBV19|-|TRBD2|TRBJ2-3
CASSRQAGGPDTQYF
TGTGCCAGTAGTCGTCAAGCGGGGGGCCCGGATACGCAGTATTTT
>TRBV2|-|-|TRBJ2-1
CASRRGTEQFF
TGTGCCAGCCGTCGGGGGACTGAGCAGTTCTTC
>TRBV19|once|-|TRBJ1-2
CASSIYVTRDSTHGYTF
TGTGCCAGTAGCATCTACGTAACAAGGGACTCAACCCACGGCTACACCTTC
>TRBV29-1|-|-|TRBJ1-1
CSVDSRGDRLNTEAFF
TGCAGCGTTGACTCTAGGGGCGACAGGCTGAACACTGAAGCTTTCTTT
>TRBV28|-|TRBD1|TRBJ1-2
CASSLDRELGYTF
TGTGCCAGCAGTTTAGACAGGGAGTTAGGCTACACCTTC
>TRBV7-8|-|-|TRBJ2-7
CASSLHPRGTYEQYF
TGTGCCAGCAGCCTGCACCCTCGGGGGACCTACGAGCAGTACTTC
>TRBV13|-|TRBD2|TRBJ2-5
CASSFGGAETQYF
TGTGCCAGCAGCTTCGGGGGGGCGGAGACCCAGTACTTC
>TRBV4-1|-|-|TRBJ2-7
CASGQEGGIYYEQYF
TGCGCCAGCGGCCAAGAAGGAGGCATTTACTACGAGCAGTACTTC
>TRBV14|few|-|TRBJ1-1
CASRPRGRNTEAFF
TGTGCCAGCAGGCCCCGGGGAAGGAACACTGAAGCTTTCTTT
>TRBV30|-|TRBD1|TRBJ2-7
CAWSDAGTGPYEQYF
TGTGCCTGGAGCGACGCGGGGACAGGGCCGTACGAGCAGTACTTC
>TRBV6-4|-|TRBD1|TRBJ1-6
CASNLDREKSYNSPLHF
TGTGCCAGCAACTTAGACAGGGAAAAATCCTATAATTCACCCCTCCACTTT
>TRBV2|-|-|TRBJ2-3
CASSVGVGTDTQYF
TGTGCCAGCAGTGTCGGGGTGGGCACAGATACGCAGTATTTT
>TRBV5-4|-|-|TRBJ2-1
CASSSSAGLWDEQFF
TGTGCCAGCAGCTCTTCGGCGGGACTCTGGGATGAGCAGTTCTTC
>TRBV6-5|-|TRBD1|TRBJ2-5
CASSPDRAQETQYF
TGTGCCAGCAGCCCGGACAGGGCCCAAGAGACCCAGTACTTC
>TRBV10-3|-|-|TRBJ2-3
CAIRTGGGTDTQYF
TGTGCCATCAGAACCGGGGGTGGCACAGATACGCAGTATTTT
>TRBV7-9|-|-|TRBJ2-3
CASSREDTQYF
TGTGCCAGCAGCCGGGAAGATACGCAGTATTTT
>TRBV4-1|once|TRBD1|TRBJ2-1
CASSQDPGQSYNEQFF
TGCGCCAGCAGCCAAGATCCGGGACAGAGTTACAATGAGCAGTTCTTC
>TRBV2|once|-|TRBJ2-2
CASSEIRASNTGELFF
TGTGCCAGCAGTGAAATCAGGGCATCGAACACCGGGGAGCTGTTTTTT
>TRBV4-1|-|TRBD1|TRBJ1-1
CASSQDFGQGSEAFF
TGCGCCAGCAGCCAAGATTTCGGACAGGGGAGTGAAGCTTTCTTT
>TRBV2|once|TRBD1|TRBJ2-7
CASSGTGAYEQYF
TGTGCCAGCAGTGGGACAGGGGCCTACGAGCAGTACTTC
>TRBV30|-|TRBD1|TRBJ1-5
CAWSAQGDQPQHF
TGTGCCTGGAGTGCCCAGGGGGATCAGCCCCAGCATTTT
>TRBV29-1|-|-|TRBJ2-2
CSGGERGTGELFF
TGCAGCGGTGGGGAGCGTGGCACCGGGGAGCTGTTTTTT
>TRBV11-2|-|TRBD1|TRBJ2-1
CASSLDRGRDEQFF
TGTGCCAGCAGCTTAGACAGGGGGCGAGATGAGCAGTTCTTC
>TRBV6-5|-|-|TRBJ2-5
CASRTAVQETQYF
TGTGCCAGCAGAACAGCCGTCCAAGAGACCCAGTACTTC
>TRBV11-2|-|-|TRBJ1-2
CASSLDQQSPGYGYTF
TGTGCCAGCAGCTTAGATCAGCAGTCCCCGGGCTATGGCTACACCTTC
>TRBV29-1|-|TRBD2|TRBJ2-5
CSVEASGQETQYF
TGCAGCGTTGAGGCTAGCGGACAAGAGACCCAGTACTTC
>TRBV5-6|-|TRBD1|TRBJ2-7
CASSLYRGYEQYF
TGTGCCAGCAGCTTGTACAGGGGATACGAGCAGTACTTC
>TRBV2|-|TRBD1|TRBJ2-7
CASSPGTALSYEQYF
TGTGCCAGCAGTCCCGGGACAGCCCTATCCTACGAGCAGTACTTC
>TRBV29-1|-|-|TRBJ2-7
CSVEKSGTYEQYF
TGCAGCGTTGAAAAGTCAGGGACCTACGAGCAGTACTTC
>TRBV7-2|once|TRBD2|TRBJ2-1
CASSFSSGGATEQFF
TGTGCCAGCAGCTTTTCTAGCGGGGGGGCCACTGAGCAGTTCTTC
>TRBV2|-|TRBD2|TRBJ2-2
CASKQELAGDGELFF
TGTGCCAGCAAGCAAGAACTAGCGGGGGACGGGGAGCTGTTTTTT
>TRBV5-4|-|-|TRBJ2-3
CASSLPLSTDTQYF
TGTGCCAGCAGCTTGCCCCTCAGCACAGATACGCAGTATTTT
>TRBV5-1|-|TRBD1|TRBJ2-2
CASSLTGTGELFF
TGCGCCAGCAGCCTGACAGGGACCGGGGAGCTGTTTTTT
>TRBV6-1|-|TRBD1|TRBJ1-1
CASRTTGEDTEAFF
TGTGCCAGCAGGACTACAGGGGAGGACACTGAAGCTTTCTTT
>TRBV28|-|-|TRBJ2-2
CASSLRTSLVNAGELFF
TGTGCCAGCAGTTTACGAACTAGCTTGGTTAACGCCGGGGAGCTGTTTTTT
>TRBV5-4|-|-|TRBJ2-5
CASSLVGSGGQETQYF
TGTGCCAGCAGCTTGGTTGGCTCGGGCGGGCAAGAGACCCAGTACTTC
>TRBV6-6|-|TRBD1|TRBJ1-5
CASSSTGGNQPQHF
TGTGCCAGCAGTTCTACAGGGGGCAATCAGCCCCAGCATTTT
>TRBV7-8|-|-|TRBJ1-2
CASSPTAYYDGYTF
TGTGCCAGCAGCCCGACAGCTTATTATGATGGCTACACCTTC
>TRBV6-4|-|-|TRBJ2-2
CASSDSLNSGELFF
TGTGCCAGCAGTGACTCACTAAATTCCGGGGAGCTGTTTTTT
>TRBV5-6|-|-|TRBJ1-2
CASSLDFATNYGYTF
TGTGCCAGCAGCTTGGACTTTGCCACTAACTATGGCTACACCTTC
>TRBV5-6|-|-|TRBJ1-5
CASSLRQVNQPQHF
TGTGCCAGCAGCTTGCGCCAGGTCAATCAGCCCCAGCATTTT
>TRBV2|-|-|TRBJ1-2
CASRGGSYTF
TGTGCCAGCAGGGGGGGGAGCTACACCTTC
>TRBV18|-|TRBD1|TRBJ1-1
CASSPAGTGVEAFF
TGTGCCAGCTCACCCGCCGGGACAGGGGTTGAAGCTTTCTTT
>TRBV4-1|-|TRBD1|TRBJ1-1
CASSQEGQGYTEAFF
TGCGCCAGCAGCCAAGAGGGACAGGGCTACACTGAAGCTTTCTTT